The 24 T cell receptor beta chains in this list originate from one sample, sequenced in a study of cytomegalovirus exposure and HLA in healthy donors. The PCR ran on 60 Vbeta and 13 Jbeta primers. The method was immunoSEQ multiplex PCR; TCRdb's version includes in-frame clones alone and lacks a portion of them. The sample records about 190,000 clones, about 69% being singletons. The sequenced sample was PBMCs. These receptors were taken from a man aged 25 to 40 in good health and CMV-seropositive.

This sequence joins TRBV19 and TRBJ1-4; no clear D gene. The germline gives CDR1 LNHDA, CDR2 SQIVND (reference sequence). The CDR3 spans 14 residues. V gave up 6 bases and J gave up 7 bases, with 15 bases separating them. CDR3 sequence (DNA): TGTGCCAGTAGGACCGGGAGGACCCCTGAAAAACTGTTTTTT. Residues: CASRTGRTPEKLFF. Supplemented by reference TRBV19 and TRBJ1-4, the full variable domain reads DGGITQSPKYLFRKEGQNVTLSCEQNLNHDAMYWYRQDPGQGLRLIYYSQIVNDFQKGDIAEGYSVSREKKESFPLTVTSAQKNPTAFYLCASRTGRTPEKLFFGSGTQLSVL.

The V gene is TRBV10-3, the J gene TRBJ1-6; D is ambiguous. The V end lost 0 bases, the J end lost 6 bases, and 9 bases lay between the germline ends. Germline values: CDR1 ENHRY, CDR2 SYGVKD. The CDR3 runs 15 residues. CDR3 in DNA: TGTGCCATCAGTGAGTCGGAGCTCGCTAATTCACCCCTCCACTTT. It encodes CAISESELANSPLHF.

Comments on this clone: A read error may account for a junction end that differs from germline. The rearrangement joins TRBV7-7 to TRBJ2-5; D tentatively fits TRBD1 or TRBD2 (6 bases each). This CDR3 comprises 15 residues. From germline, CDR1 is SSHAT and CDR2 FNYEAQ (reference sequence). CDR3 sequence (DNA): TGTGCTAGCAGCTTAGCGGCCCAGGGGAGCGGGACCCAGTACTTC. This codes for CASSLAAQGSGTQYF. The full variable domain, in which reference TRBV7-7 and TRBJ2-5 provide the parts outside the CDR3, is GAGVSQSPRYKVTKRGQDVTLRCDPISSHATLYWYQQALGQGPEFLTYFNYEAQPDKSGLPSDRFSAERPEGSISTLTIQRTEQRDSAMYRCASSLAAQGSGTQYFGPGTRLLVL.

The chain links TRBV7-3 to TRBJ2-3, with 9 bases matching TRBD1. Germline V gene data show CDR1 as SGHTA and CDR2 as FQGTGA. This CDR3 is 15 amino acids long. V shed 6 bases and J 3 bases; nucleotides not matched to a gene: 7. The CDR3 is CASSYRGHGTDTQYF. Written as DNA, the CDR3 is TGTGCCAGCAGTTACAGGGGGCACGGGACAGATACGCAGTATTTT. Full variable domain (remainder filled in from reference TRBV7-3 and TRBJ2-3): GAGVSQTPSNKVTEKGKYVELRCDPISGHTALYWYRQSLGQGPEFLIYFQGTGAADDSGLPNDRFFAVRPEGSVSTLKIQRTERGDSAVYLCASSYRGHGTDTQYFGPGTRLTVL.

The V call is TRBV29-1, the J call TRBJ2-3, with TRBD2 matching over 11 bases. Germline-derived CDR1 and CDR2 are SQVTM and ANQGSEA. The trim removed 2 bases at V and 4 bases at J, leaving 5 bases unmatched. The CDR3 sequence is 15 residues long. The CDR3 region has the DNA TGCAGCGTTGAACTAGCGGGAGGTCTTGCAGATACGCAGTATTTT. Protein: CSVELAGGLADTQYF.

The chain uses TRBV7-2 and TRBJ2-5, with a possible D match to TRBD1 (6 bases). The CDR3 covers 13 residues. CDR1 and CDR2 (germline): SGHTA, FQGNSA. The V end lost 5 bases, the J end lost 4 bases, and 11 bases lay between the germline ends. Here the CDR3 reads CASSANRAETQYF. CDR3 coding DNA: TGTGCCAGCAGCGCCAACAGGGCAGAGACCCAGTACTTC.

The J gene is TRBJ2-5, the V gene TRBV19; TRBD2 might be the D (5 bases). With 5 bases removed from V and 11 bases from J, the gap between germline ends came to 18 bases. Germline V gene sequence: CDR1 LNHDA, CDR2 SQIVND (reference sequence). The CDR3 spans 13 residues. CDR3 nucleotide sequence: TGTGCCAGTAGTTTCTCGGGCCTCGGGGAGCAGTACTTC. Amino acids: CASSFSGLGEQYF.

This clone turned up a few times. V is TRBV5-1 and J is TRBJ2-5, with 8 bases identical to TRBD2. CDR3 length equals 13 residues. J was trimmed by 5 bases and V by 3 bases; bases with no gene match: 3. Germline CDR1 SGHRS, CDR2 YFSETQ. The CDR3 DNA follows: TGCGCCAGCAGCTCTGGCGGGAGGGAGACCCAGTACTTC. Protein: CASSSGGRETQYF.

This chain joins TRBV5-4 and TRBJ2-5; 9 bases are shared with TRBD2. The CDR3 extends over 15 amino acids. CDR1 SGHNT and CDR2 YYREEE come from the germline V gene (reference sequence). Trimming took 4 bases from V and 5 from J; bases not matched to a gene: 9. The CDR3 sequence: CASSQGGGAGETQYF. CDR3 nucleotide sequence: TGTGCCAGCAGCCAGGGCGGGGGGGCCGGTGAGACCCAGTACTTC. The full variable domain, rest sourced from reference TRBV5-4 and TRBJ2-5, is ETGVTQSPTHLIKTRGQQVTLRCSSQSGHNTVSWYQQALGQGPQFIFQYYREEENGRGNFPPRFSGLQFPNYSSELNVNALELDDSALYLCASSQGGGAGETQYFGPGTRLLVL.

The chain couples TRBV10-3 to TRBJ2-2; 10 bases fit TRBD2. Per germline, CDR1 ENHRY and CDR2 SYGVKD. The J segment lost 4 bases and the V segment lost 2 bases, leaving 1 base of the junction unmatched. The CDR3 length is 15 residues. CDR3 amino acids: CAISELAGATGELFF. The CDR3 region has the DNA TGTGCCATCAGTGAGCTAGCGGGGGCCACCGGGGAGCTGTTTTTT.

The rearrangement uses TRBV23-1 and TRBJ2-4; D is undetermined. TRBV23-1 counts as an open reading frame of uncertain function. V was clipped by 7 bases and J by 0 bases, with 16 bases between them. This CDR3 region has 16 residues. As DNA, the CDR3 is TGCGCCAGCATTGTTACAGCCGAGATAGCCAAAAACATTCAGTACTTC. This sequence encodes CASIVTAEIAKNIQYF.

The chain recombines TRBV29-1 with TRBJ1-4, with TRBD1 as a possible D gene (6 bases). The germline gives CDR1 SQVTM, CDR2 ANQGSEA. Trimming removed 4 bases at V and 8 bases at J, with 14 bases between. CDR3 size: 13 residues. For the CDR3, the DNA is TGCAGCGTTGGACGCCGGACAGAGGAAAAACTGTTTTTT. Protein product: CSVGRRTEEKLFF.

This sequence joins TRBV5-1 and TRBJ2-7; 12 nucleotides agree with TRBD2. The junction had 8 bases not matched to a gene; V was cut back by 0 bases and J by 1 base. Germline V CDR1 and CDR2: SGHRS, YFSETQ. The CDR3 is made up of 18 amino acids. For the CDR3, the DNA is TGCGCCAGCAGCTTGGCGCCGACTAGCGGGGGCCTTTCCTACGAGCAGTACTTC. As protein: CASSLAPTSGGLSYEQYF.

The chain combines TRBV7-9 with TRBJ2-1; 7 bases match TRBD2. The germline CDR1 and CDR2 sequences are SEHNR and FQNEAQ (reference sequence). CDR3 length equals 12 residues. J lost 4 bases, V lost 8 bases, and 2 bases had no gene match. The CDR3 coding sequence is TGTGCCAGCCGAGCGGGGTACAATGAGCAGTTCTTC. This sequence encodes CASRAGYNEQFF.

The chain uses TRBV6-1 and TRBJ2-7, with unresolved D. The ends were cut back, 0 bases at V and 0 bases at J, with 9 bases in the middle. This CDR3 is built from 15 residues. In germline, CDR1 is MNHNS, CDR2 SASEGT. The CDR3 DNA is TGTGCCAGCAGTGAAGCGGGCCCCCCCTCCTACGAGCAGTACTTC. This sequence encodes CASSEAGPPSYEQYF.

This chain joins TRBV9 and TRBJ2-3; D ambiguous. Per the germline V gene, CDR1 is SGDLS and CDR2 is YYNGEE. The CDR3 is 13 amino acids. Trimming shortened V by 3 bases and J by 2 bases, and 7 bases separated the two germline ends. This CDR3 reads CASSGSNTDTQYF. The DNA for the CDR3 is TGTGCCAGCAGCGGCTCTAACACAGATACGCAGTATTTT.

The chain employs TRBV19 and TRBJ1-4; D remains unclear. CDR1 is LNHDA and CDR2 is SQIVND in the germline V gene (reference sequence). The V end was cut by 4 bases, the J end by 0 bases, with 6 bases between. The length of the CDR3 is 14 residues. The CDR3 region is CASSTEATNEKLFF. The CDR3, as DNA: TGTGCCAGTAGTACGGAGGCAACTAATGAAAAACTGTTTTTT.

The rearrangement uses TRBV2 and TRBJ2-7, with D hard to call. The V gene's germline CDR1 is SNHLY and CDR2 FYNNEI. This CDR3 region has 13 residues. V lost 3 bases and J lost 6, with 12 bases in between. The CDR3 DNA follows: TGTGCCAGCAGTGATACGGTAGTAATCGAGCAGTACTTC. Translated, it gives CASSDTVVIEQYF.

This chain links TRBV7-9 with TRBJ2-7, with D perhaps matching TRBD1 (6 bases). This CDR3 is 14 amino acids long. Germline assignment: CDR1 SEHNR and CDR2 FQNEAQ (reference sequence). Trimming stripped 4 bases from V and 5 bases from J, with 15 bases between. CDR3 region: CASSSDSQGDEQYF. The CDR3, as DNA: TGTGCCAGCAGCTCGGACAGCCAAGGGGACGAGCAGTACTTC.

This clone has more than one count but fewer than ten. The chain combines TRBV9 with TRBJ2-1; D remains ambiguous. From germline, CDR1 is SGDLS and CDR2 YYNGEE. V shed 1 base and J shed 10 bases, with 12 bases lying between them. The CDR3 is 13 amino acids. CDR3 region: CASSVRVNGEQFF. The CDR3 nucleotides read TGTGCCAGCAGCGTACGGGTCAATGGCGAGCAGTTCTTC.

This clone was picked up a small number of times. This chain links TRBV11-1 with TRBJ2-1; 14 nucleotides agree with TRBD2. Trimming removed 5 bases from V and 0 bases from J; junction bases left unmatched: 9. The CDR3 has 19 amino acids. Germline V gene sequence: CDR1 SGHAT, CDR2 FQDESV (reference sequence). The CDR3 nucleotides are TGTGCCAGCAGCCTCCCGGGACTAGCGGGGGCCCTCTCCTACAATGAGCAGTTCTTC. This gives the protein CASSLPGLAGALSYNEQFF. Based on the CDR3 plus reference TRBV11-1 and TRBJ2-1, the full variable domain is EAEVAQSPRYKITEKSQAVAFWCDPISGHATLYWYRQILGQGPELLVQFQDESVVDDSQLPKDRFSAERLKGVDSTLKIQPAELGDSAMYLCASSLPGLAGALSYNEQFFGPGTRLTVL.

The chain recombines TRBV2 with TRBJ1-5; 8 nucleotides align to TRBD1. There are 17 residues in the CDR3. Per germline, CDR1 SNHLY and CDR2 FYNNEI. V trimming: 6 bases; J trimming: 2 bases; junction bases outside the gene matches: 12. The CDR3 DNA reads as TGTGCCAGCAGCGCCGGCCCTGGACAGGGACGCAATCAGCCCCAGCATTTT. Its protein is CASSAGPGQGRNQPQHF.

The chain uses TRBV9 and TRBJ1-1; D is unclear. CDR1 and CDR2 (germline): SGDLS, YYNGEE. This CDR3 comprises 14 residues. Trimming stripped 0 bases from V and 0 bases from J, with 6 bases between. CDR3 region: CASSVAEMNTEAFF. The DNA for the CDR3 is TGTGCCAGCAGCGTAGCGGAGATGAACACTGAAGCTTTCTTT.

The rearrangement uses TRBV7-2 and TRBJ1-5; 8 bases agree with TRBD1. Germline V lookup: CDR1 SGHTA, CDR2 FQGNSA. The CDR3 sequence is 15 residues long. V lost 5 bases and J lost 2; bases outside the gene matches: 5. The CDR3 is CASSPDRDGNQPQHF. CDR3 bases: TGTGCCAGCAGCCCGGACAGGGATGGCAATCAGCCCCAGCATTTT. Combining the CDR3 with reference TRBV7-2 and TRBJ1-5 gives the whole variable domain GAGVSQSPSNKVTEKGKDVELRCDPISGHTALYWYRQSLGQGLEFLIYFQGNSAPDKSGLPSDRFSAERTGGSVSTLTIQRTQQEDSAVYLCASSPDRDGNQPQHFGDGTRLSIL.